This passage covers 23 T cell receptor beta chains from one sample sequenced in a study of human T cells and chemical hapten exposure. Time point indicated: pre-sensitization, week 0. The treatment is: therapeutic diphenylcyclopropenone sensitization with weekly scalp DPC. TCRdb used MiXCR to reprocess the RACE reads, holding one entry per CDR3 protein. The table lists tens of thousands of distinct CDR3 sequences, 9.9% of them singletons. The material was whole blood, obtained in connection with sensitization to the hapten diphenylcyclopropenone (DPC). The receptors derive from a man between 40 and 49 years old with alopecia areata. Some clones in this sample may be carry-over from other donors' samples.

This clonotype was counted a few times. The chain combines TRBV6-4 with TRBJ2-2; TRBD1 is a possible D gene (5 bases). Trimming stripped 6 bases from V and 7 bases from J, with 21 bases between. This CDR3 is built from 16 residues. The germline V gene encodes CDR1 MRHNA and CDR2 SNTAGT. The DNA of the CDR3 is TGTGCCAGCAGCCCCAGCACGGAAGGGGCACACGGGGAGCTGTTTTTT. Its protein is CASSPSTEGAHGELFF.

This clonotype was found a few times. The gene calls are TRBV5-5 and TRBJ1-5; D perhaps matches TRBD1 (5 bases). The CDR3 has 15 residues. Trimming left V 2 bases short and J 4 bases short, with 13 bases between. CDR1 SGHKS and CDR2 YYEKEE come from the germline V gene (reference sequence). The DNA of the CDR3 is TGTGCCAGCAGCTTCGGTAGGGGAATGAATCAGCCCCAGCATTTT. The encoded protein is CASSFGRGMNQPQHF.

There are a few counts of this clonotype. The rearrangement joins TRBV30 to TRBJ1-1; D may be TRBD1 (6 bases). The CDR3 sequence is 16 residues long. Trimming stripped 0 bases from V and 1 base from J, with 15 bases between. Germline loops: CDR1 GTSNPN, CDR2 SVGIG (reference sequence). The CDR3 loop reads CAWSVMGGVGNTEAFF. The CDR3 DNA reads TGTGCCTGGAGTGTAATGGGGGGCGTAGGGAACACTGAAGCTTTCTTT.

This clonotype appeared many times. The chain joins TRBV9 to TRBJ2-7; 9 bases align to TRBD2. Looked up from germline, CDR1 is SGDLS and CDR2 is YYNGEE. The CDR3 is 16 amino acids. V shed 3 bases, J shed 5 bases, and the junction held 12 bases outside the gene matches. The CDR3 region has the DNA TGTGCCAGCAGCGACCCTAGCGGGGTTGGTGACAACGAGCAGTACTTC. Residues: CASSDPSGVGDNEQYF.

This clonotype was recorded a few times. The V gene is TRBV18, the J gene TRBJ2-5; D assignment may be TRBD1 or TRBD2 (5 bases each). V lost 3 bases and J lost 4, with 15 bases in between. CDR3 length equals 15 residues. Germline V gene lookup returns CDR1 KGHSH and CDR2 LQKENI. CDR3 amino acids: CASSPRDARGETQYF. The CDR3 DNA reads as TGTGCCAGCTCACCCAGGGACGCACGGGGAGAGACCCAGTACTTC.

This clonotype occurred many times. V usage is TRBV4-2 and J usage is TRBJ2-6; D is unclear. Germline V gives CDR1 LGHNA, CDR2 YNFKEQ. The CDR3 has 17 residues. V lost 2 bases and J lost 1, with 12 bases in between. The CDR3 DNA is TGTGCCAGCAGCCAACCCCTGCAAGTATCTGGGGCCAACGTCCTGACTTTC. Translation gives CASSQPLQVSGANVLTF.

The chain is built from TRBV4-3 and TRBJ2-7; 11 bases line up with TRBD2. The CDR3 covers 14 residues. CDR1 and CDR2 (germline): LGHNA, YSLEER. J gave up 4 bases and V 5 bases, and 4 bases lay outside the gene matches. Here the CDR3 reads CASSVGTSGYEQYF. The CDR3 DNA reads as TGCGCCAGCAGCGTCGGGACTAGCGGTTACGAGCAGTACTTC.

In its sample, this clonotype was seen a few times. The genes are TRBV29-1 and TRBJ1-2, with D uncertain. The CDR3 runs 13 residues. The V end was cut by 7 bases, the J end by 6 bases, with 18 bases between. In germline, CDR1 is SQVTM, CDR2 ANQGSEA. The CDR3: CSAQDLPRNGYTF. CDR3 nucleotide sequence: TGCAGCGCCCAGGATCTTCCAAGGAATGGCTACACCTTC.

This clonotype was counted between two and nine times. CDR3 DNA sequence: TGCGCCAGCAGCCAAGATTCCCGAGACACCATATATTTT. It yields the protein CASSQDSRDTIYF. V is TRBV4-3 and J is TRBJ1-3, with D hard to call. Trimming removed 0 bases from V and 8 bases from J, with 8 bases in between. Per germline, CDR1 LGHNA and CDR2 YSLEER. The CDR3 has 13 residues.

This chain links TRBV5-5 with TRBJ1-6, with D tentatively TRBD1 (5 bases). Trimming took off 1 base at V and 7 bases at J, with 12 bases between the two ends. Germline V gives CDR1 SGHKS, CDR2 YYEKEE (reference sequence). The length of the CDR3 is 15 residues. CDR3 sequence: CASSLTGPINSPLHF. The CDR3 coding sequence is TGTGCCAGCAGCTTGACAGGCCCGATAAATTCACCCCTCCACTTT.

This clonotype has a handful of counts. This chain links TRBV7-9 with TRBJ2-7, with 8 positions matching TRBD1. The CDR3 totals 15 residues. The V gene end was trimmed by 5 bases and the J gene end by 3 bases; junction bases not matched to a gene: 9. Germline assignment: CDR1 SEHNR and CDR2 FQNEAQ (reference sequence). DNA for the CDR3: TGTGCCAGCAGCCCTTGGACAGGGCCTTTCTACGAGCAGTACTTC. Its protein product is CASSPWTGPFYEQYF.

This clonotype turned up a few times. This chain connects TRBV28 to TRBJ1-2; tentative D call: TRBD1 (5 bases). The V end was cut by 2 bases, the J end by 7 bases, with 20 bases between. From germline, CDR1 is MDHEN and CDR2 SYDVKM. CDR3 length: 16 amino acids. CDR3 nucleotides: TGTGCCAGCAGTTTAGGTCCCGGCAGGGTCCGCACTGGCTACACCTTC. It encodes CASSLGPGRVRTGYTF.

There are a few counts of this clonotype. The chain employs TRBV20-1 and TRBJ2-1, with 11 bases lining up with TRBD2. CDR3 length: 15 residues. The germline gives CDR1 DFQATT, CDR2 SNEGSKA (reference sequence). J was trimmed by 8 bases and V by 4 bases; bases with no gene match: 10. The DNA for the CDR3 is TGCAGTGCTATTTTAGCGGGAGGGCCCTCTTATGAGCAGTTCTTC. Amino acid sequence: CSAILAGGPSYEQFF.

This clonotype showed up many times. This chain uses TRBV6-2 or TRBV6-3 with TRBJ2-1; D perhaps matches TRBD2 (5 bases). Germline V gene data show CDR1 as MNHEY and CDR2 as SVGEGT. Trimming pared 0 bases from V and 6 bases from J, leaving 15 bases between. The CDR3 spans 16 residues. In DNA form, the CDR3 reads TGTGCCAGCAGTTACTCCCCCTTTCGACGGGGCAATGAGCAGTTCTTC. Translation: CASSYSPFRRGNEQFF.

The chain combines TRBV7-9 with TRBJ2-7; D call uncertain. CDR1 is SEHNR and CDR2 is FQNEAQ in the germline V gene (reference sequence). V was clipped by 5 bases and J by 0 bases, with 11 bases between them. This CDR3 is built from 14 residues. The CDR3 DNA reads as TGTGCCAGCAGCCCCCGAGGACCCTCCTACGAGCAGTACTTC. It is translated as CASSPRGPSYEQYF.

This clonotype came up many times. The chain uses TRBV7-9 and TRBJ2-3; D tentatively reads TRBD1 or TRBD2 (5 bases each). This CDR3 region has 17 residues. Germline assignment: CDR1 SEHNR and CDR2 FQNEAQ (reference sequence). Trimming stripped 6 bases from V and 2 bases from J, with 21 bases between. CDR3 sequence reads: CASRLVPAQGFTDTQYF. The CDR3 DNA follows: TGTGCCAGCAGACTAGTCCCCGCCCAGGGATTCACAGATACGCAGTATTTT.

This clonotype was counted ten times or more. The genes are TRBV7-8 and TRBJ2-5; D gene unclear. V gave up 0 bases and J gave up 3 bases, with 8 bases separating them. The CDR3 runs to 14 residues. Germline CDR1 and CDR2: SGHVS and FQNEAQ. This CDR3 is CASSLAIGEETQYF. The DNA for the CDR3 is TGTGCCAGCAGCTTAGCGATAGGTGAAGAGACCCAGTACTTC.

This clonotype has only a few counts. The V and J genes are TRBV6-2 or TRBV6-3 and TRBJ2-5; D gene uncertain. Germline V lookup: CDR1 MNHEY, CDR2 SVGEGT. This CDR3 region has 14 residues. Trimming left V 0 bases short and J 2 bases short, with 7 bases between. The CDR3 sequence: CASSYSEGQETQYF. DNA of the CDR3: TGTGCCAGCAGTTACTCGGAAGGACAAGAGACCCAGTACTTC.

At least ten counts were recorded for this clonotype. The chain uses TRBV5-5 and TRBJ1-4, with 7 positions matching TRBD1. Germline V lookup: CDR1 SGHKS, CDR2 YYEKEE (reference sequence). The CDR3 runs to 14 residues. V shed 4 bases and J 6 bases; nucleotides not matched to a gene: 6. CDR3 sequence reads: CASSQGQADEKLFF. Written as DNA, the CDR3 is TGTGCCAGCAGCCAAGGACAGGCAGATGAAAAACTGTTTTTT.

This clonotype occurred many times. The CDR3 here is CASSQDLVSYEQYF. The CDR3 nucleotides are TGTGCCAGCAGCCAAGACTTGGTCTCCTACGAGCAGTACTTC. The V gene is TRBV4-2, the J gene TRBJ2-7; no firm D call. Germline CDR1 is LGHNA and CDR2 is YNFKEQ. Trimming removed 0 bases from V and 0 bases from J, with 6 bases in between. There are 14 residues in the CDR3.

This rearrangement joins TRBV6-6 to TRBJ1-2, with 9 bases fitting TRBD1. In germline, CDR1 is MNHNY, CDR2 SVGAGI (reference sequence). Losses at the gene ends were 4 bases for V and 3 bases for J; bases not matched to a gene: 3. This CDR3 contains 14 residues. The CDR3, as DNA: TGTGCCAGCAGTTCTAGGACAGGGGACTATGGCTACACCTTC. Its translation is CASSSRTGDYGYTF.

This clonotype was detected ten times or more. The chain combines TRBV5-5 with TRBJ2-3, with D tentatively TRBD2 (5 bases). The ends were cut back, 7 bases at V and 2 bases at J, with 11 bases in the middle. This CDR3 region has 13 residues. Germline V CDR1 and CDR2: SGHKS, YYEKEE (reference sequence). The chain's CDR3 is CASLAGPTDTQYF. CDR3 in DNA: TGTGCCAGCTTGGCGGGTCCCACAGATACGCAGTATTTT. The variable domain in full, with the rest retrieved from reference TRBV5-5 and TRBJ2-3, is DAGVTQSPTHLIKTRGQQVTLRCSPISGHKSVSWYQQVLGQGPQFIFQYYEKEERGRGNFPDRFSARQFPNYSSELNVNALLLGDSALYLCASLAGPTDTQYFGPGTRLTVL.

This clonotype has only a few counts. A single base separates this from a much larger clone, so it may be a read error. This chain connects TRBV19 to TRBJ2-1; the D is unclear. Per germline, CDR1 LNHDA and CDR2 SQIVND (reference sequence). The ends were cut back, 9 bases at V and 1 base at J, with 4 bases in the middle. There are 11 residues in the CDR3. The CDR3 bases are TGTGCCAGCAGATCCTACAATGAGCAGTTCTTC. Translated, it gives CASRSYNEQFF. Variable domain in full (rest from reference TRBV19 and TRBJ2-1): DGGITQSPKYLFRKEGQNVTLSCEQNLNHDAMYWYRQDPGQGLRLIYYSQIVNDFQKGDIAEGYSVSREKKESFPLTVTSAQKNPTAFYLCASRSYNEQFFGPGTRLTVL.